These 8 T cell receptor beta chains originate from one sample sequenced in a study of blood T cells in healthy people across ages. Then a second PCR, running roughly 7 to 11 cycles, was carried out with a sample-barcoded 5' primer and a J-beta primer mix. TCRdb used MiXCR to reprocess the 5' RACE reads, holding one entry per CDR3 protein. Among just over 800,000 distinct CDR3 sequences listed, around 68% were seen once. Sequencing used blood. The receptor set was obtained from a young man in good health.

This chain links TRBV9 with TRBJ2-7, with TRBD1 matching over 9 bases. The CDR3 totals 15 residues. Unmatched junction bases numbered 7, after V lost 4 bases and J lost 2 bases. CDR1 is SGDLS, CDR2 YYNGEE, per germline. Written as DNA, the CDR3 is TGTGCCAGCAGCCCGACCGGGACAGGGACCTACGAGCAGTACTTC. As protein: CASSPTGTGTYEQYF.

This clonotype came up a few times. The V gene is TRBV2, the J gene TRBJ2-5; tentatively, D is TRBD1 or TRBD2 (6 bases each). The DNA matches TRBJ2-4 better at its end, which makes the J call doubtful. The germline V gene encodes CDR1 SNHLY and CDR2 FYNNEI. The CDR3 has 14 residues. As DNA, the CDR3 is TGTGCCAGCAGTGGCGGGACAAGGGCAAACATTCAGTACTTC. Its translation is CASSGGTRANIQYF.

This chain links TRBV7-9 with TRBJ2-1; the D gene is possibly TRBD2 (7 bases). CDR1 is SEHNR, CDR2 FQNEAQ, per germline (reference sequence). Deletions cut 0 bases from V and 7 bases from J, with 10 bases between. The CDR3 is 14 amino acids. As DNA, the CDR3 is TGTGCCAGCAGCTTAGCGGGGGGGCCAAATGAGCAGTTCTTC. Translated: CASSLAGGPNEQFF. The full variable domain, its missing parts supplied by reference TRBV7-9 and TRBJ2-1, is DTGVSQNPRHKITKRGQNVTFRCDPISEHNRLYWYRQTLGQGPEFLTYFQNEAQLEKSRLLSDRFSAERPKGSFSTLEIQRTEQGDSAMYLCASSLAGGPNEQFFGPGTRLTVL.

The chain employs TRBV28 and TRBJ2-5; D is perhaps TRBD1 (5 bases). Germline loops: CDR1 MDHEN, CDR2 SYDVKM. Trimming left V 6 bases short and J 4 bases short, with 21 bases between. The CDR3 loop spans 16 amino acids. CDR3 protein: CASSPVPRRRGETQYF. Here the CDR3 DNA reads TGTGCCAGCAGCCCAGTCCCGAGAAGAAGGGGAGAGACCCAGTACTTC.

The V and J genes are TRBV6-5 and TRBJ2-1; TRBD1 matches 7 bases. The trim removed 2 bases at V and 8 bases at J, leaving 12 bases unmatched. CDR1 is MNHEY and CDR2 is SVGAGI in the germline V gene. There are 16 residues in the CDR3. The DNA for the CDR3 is TGTGCCAGCAGTTACGTTACAGGGGATAATACTTATGAGCAGTTCTTC. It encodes CASSYVTGDNTYEQFF.

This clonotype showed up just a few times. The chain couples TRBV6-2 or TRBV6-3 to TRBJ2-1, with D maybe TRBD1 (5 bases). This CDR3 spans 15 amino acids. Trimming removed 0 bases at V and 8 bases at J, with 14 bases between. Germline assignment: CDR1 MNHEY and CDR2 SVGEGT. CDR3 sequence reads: CASSYSIWGSDEQFF. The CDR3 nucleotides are TGTGCCAGCAGTTACTCGATTTGGGGCTCGGATGAGCAGTTCTTC.

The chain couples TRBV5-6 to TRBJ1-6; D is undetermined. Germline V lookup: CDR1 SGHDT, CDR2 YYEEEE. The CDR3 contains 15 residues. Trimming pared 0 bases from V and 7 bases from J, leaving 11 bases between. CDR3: CASSLDPSPNSPLHF. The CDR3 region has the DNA TGTGCCAGCAGCTTGGACCCGAGCCCCAATTCACCCCTCCACTTT.

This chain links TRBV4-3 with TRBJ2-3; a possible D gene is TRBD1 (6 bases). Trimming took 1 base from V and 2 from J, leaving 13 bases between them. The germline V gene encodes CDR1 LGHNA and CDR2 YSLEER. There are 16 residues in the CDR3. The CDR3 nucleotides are TGCGCCAGCAGCCAAGGTAGTCAGGGGATCACAGATACGCAGTATTTT. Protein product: CASSQGSQGITDTQYF.